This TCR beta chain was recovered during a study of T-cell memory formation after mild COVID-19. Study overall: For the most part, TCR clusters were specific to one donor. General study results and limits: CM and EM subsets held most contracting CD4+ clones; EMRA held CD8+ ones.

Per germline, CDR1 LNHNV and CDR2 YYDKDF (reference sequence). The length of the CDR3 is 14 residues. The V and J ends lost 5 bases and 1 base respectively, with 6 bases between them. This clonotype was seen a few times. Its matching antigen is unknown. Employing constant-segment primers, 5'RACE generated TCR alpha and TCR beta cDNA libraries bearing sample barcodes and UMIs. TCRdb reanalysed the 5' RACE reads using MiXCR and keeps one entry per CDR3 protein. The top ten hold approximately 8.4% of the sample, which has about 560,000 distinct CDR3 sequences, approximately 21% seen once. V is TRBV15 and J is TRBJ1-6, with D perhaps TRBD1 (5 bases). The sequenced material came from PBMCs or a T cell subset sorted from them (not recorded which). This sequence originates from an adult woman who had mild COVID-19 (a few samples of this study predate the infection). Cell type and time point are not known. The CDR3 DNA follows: TGTGCCACCAGCGACAGTTCCTATAATTCACCCCTCCACTTT. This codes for CATSDSSYNSPLHF.